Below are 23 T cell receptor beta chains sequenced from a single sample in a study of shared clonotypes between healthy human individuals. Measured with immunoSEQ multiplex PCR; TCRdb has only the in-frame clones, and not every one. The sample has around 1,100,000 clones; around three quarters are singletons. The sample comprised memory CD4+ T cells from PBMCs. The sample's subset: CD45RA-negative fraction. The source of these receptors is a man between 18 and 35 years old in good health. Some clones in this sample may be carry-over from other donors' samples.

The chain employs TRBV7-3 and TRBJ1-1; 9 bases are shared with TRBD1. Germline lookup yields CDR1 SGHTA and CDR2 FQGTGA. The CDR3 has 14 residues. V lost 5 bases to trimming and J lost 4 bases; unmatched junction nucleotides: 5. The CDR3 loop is CASSPDRGLTEAFF. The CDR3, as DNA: TGTGCCAGCAGCCCGGACAGGGGCCTCACTGAAGCTTTCTTT. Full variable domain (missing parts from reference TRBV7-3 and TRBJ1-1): GAGVSQTPSNKVTEKGKYVELRCDPISGHTALYWYRQSLGQGPEFLIYFQGTGAADDSGLPNDRFFAVRPEGSVSTLKIQRTERGDSAVYLCASSPDRGLTEAFFGQGTRLTVV.

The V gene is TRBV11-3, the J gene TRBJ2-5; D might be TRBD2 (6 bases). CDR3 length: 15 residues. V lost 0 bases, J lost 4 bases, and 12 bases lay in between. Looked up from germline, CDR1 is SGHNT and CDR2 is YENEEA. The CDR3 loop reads CASSLEGRSGETQYF. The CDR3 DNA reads TGTGCCAGCAGCTTAGAAGGGAGGTCAGGAGAGACCCAGTACTTC.

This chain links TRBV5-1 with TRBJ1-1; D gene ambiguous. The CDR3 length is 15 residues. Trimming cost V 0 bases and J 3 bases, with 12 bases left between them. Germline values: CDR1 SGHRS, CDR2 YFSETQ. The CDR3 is CASSLVGAGYTEAFF. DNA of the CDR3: TGCGCCAGCAGCTTGGTCGGCGCCGGGTACACTGAAGCTTTCTTT.

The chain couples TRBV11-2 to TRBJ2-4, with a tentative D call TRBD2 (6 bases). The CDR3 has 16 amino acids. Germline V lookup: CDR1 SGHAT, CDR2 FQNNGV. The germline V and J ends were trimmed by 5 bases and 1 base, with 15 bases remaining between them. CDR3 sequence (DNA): TGTGCCAGCAGCCTCGGGCGGGGCATGGCCAAAAACATTCAGTACTTC. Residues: CASSLGRGMAKNIQYF.

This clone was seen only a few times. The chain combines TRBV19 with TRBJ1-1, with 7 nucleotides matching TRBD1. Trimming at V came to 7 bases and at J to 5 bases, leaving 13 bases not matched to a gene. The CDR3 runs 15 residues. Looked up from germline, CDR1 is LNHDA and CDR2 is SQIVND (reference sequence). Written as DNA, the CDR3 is TGTGCCAGTACGAGGGGGCAGACGGTCAATACTGAAGCTTTCTTT. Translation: CASTRGQTVNTEAFF.

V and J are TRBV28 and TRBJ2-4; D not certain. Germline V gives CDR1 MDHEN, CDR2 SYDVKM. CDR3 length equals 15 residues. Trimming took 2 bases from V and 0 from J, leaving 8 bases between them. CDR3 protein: CASSLGGIAKNIQYF. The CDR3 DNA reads TGTGCCAGCAGTTTAGGCGGTATAGCCAAAAACATTCAGTACTTC. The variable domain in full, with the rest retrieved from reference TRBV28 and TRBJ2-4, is DVKVTQSSRYLVKRTGEKVFLECVQDMDHENMFWYRQDPGLGLRLIYFSYDVKMKEKGDIPEGYSVSREKKERFSLILESASTNQTSMYLCASSLGGIAKNIQYFGAGTRLSVL.

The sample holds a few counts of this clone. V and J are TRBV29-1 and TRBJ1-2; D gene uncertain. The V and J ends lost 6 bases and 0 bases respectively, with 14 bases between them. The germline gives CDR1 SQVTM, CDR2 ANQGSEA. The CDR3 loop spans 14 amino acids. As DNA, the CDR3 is TGCAGCGTCCAAGGACGGGGAGCTAACTATGGCTACACCTTC. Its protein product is CSVQGRGANYGYTF.

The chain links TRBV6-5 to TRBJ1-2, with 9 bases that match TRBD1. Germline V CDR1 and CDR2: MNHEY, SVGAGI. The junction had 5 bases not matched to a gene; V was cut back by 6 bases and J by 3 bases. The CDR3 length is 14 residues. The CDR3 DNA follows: TGTGCCAGCAGAGGGACAGGGAGGGACTATGGCTACACCTTC. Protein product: CASRGTGRDYGYTF.

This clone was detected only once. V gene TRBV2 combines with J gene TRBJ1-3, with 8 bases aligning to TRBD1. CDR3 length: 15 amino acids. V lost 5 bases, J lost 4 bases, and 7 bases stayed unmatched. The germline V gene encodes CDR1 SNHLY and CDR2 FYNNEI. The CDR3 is CASSLTGGQGNTIYF. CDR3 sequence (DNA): TGTGCCAGCAGTTTAACAGGGGGACAGGGAAACACCATATATTTT.

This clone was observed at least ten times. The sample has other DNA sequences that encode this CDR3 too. The CDR3 DNA reads as TGTGCCAGCAGCGTCGGGGACAGGAACTACGAGCAGTACTTC. It yields the protein CASSVGDRNYEQYF. This chain connects TRBV9 to TRBJ2-7, with 8 bases that match TRBD1. Trimming took 2 bases from V and 3 from J; bases not matched to a gene: 4. This CDR3 comprises 14 residues. Germline V lookup: CDR1 SGDLS, CDR2 YYNGEE.

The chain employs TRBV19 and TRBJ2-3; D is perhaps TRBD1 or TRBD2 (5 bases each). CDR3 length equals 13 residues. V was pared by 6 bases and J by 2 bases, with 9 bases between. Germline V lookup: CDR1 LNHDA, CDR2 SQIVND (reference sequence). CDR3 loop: CASRGTDTDTQYF. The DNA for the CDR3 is TGTGCCAGTAGAGGGACGGACACAGATACGCAGTATTTT.

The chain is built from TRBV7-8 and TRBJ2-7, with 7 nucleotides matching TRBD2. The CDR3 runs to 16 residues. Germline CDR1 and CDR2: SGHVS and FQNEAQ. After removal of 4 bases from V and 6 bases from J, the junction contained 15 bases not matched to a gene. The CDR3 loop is CASSSPGLAVRAEQYF. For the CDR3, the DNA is TGTGCCAGCAGCTCCCCGGGCCTAGCGGTACGCGCCGAGCAGTACTTC.

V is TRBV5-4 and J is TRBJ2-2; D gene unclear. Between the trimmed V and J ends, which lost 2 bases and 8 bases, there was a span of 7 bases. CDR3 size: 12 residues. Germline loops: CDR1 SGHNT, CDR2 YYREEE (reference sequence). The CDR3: CASSFSGGELFF. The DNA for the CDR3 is TGTGCCAGCAGCTTTAGTGGGGGGGAGCTGTTTTTT.

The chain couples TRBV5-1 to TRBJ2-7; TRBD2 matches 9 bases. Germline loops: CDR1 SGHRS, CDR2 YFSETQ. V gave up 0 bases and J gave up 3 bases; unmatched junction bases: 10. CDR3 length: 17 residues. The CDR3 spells CASSLGPSGTVGYEQYF. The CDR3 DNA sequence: TGCGCCAGCAGCTTGGGTCCTAGCGGGACAGTGGGCTACGAGCAGTACTTC.

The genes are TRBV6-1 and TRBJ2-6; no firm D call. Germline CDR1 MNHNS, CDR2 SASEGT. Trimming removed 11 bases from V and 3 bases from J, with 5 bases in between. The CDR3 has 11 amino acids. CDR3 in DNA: TGTGCCGTAAGTGGGGCCAACGTCCTGACTTTC. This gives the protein CAVSGANVLTF.

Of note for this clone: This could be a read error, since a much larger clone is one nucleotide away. The chain's CDR3 is CASRGDSNQPQHF. The CDR3 nucleotides are TGTGCCAGCAGAGGGGATAGCAATCAGCCCCAGCATTTT. V gene TRBV6-6 combines with J gene TRBJ1-5, with D possibly matching TRBD1 (5 bases). The V and J ends lost 6 bases and 0 bases respectively, with 6 bases between them. Germline V gene lookup returns CDR1 MNHNY and CDR2 SVGAGI (reference sequence). The CDR3 sequence is 13 residues long.

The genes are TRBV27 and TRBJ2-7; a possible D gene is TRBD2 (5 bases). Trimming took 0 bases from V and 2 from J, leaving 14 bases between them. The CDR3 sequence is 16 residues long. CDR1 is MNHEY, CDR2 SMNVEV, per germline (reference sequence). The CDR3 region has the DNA TGTGCCAGCAGTTTATCGATCCAGCGGAGAACCTACGAGCAGTACTTC. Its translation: CASSLSIQRRTYEQYF.

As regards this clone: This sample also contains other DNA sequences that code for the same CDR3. DNA for the CDR3: TGCGCCAGCAGCCCGGGGGTTCAAGAGACCCAGTACTTC. Protein sequence: CASSPGVQETQYF. This chain links TRBV5-1 with TRBJ2-5, with D tentatively TRBD2 (6 bases). Germline loops: CDR1 SGHRS, CDR2 YFSETQ. The CDR3 sequence is 13 residues long. The ends were cut back, 4 bases at V and 2 bases at J, with 9 bases in the middle.

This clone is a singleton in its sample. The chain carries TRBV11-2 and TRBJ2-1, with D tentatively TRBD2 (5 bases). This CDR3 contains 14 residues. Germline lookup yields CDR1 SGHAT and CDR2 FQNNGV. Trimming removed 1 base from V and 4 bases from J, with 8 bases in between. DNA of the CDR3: TGTGCCAGCAGCTTAGTAATAGCGTACAATGAGCAGTTCTTC. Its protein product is CASSLVIAYNEQFF. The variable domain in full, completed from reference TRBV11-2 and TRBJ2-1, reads EAGVAQSPRYKIIEKRQSVAFWCNPISGHATLYWYQQILGQGPKLLIQFQNNGVVDDSQLPKDRFSAERLKGVDSTLKIQPAKLEDSAVYLCASSLVIAYNEQFFGPGTRLTVL.

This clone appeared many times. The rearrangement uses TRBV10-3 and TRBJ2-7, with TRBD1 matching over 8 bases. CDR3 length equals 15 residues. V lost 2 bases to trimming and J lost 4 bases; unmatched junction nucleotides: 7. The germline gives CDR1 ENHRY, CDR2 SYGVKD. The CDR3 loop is CAISERTDRGYEQYF. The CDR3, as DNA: TGTGCCATCAGTGAGCGGACCGACAGGGGTTACGAGCAGTACTTC.

CDR3 sequence reads: CASSLASGLDTEAFF. Here the CDR3 DNA reads TGCGCCAGCAGCTTGGCCTCTGGGCTTGACACTGAAGCTTTCTTT. V and J are TRBV5-1 and TRBJ1-1; D ambiguous. This CDR3 comprises 15 residues. The V gene's germline CDR1 is SGHRS and CDR2 YFSETQ. The V end was cut by 0 bases, the J end by 3 bases, with 12 bases between.

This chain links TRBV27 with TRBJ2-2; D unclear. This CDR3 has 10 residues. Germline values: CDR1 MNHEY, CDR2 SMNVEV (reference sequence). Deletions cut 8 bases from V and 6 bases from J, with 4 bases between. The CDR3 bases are TGTGCCAGCCTTCCCGGGGAGCTGTTTTTT. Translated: CASLPGELFF.

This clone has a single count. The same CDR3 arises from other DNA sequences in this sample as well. The CDR3: CATRREAGELFF. Here the CDR3 DNA reads TGTGCCACCAGACGGGAGGCCGGGGAGCTGTTTTTT. The chain carries TRBV15 and TRBJ2-2, with TRBD2 matching over 7 bases. Unmatched junction bases numbered 1, after V lost 6 bases and J lost 6 bases. This CDR3 is built from 12 residues. Germline CDR1 and CDR2: LNHNV and YYDKDF (reference sequence).